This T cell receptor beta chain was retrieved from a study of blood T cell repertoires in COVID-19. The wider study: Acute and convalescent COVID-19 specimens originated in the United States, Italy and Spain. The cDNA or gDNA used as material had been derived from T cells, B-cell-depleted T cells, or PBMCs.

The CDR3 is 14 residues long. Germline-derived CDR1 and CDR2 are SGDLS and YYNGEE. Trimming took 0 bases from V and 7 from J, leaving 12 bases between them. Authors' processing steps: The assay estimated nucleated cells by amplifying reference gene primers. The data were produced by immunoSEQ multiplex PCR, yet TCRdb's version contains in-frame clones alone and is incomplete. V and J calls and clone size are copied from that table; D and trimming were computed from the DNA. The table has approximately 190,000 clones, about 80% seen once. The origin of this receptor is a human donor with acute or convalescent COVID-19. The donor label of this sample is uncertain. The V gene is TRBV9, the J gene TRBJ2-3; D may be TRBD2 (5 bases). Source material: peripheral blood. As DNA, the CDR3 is TGTGCCAGCAGCGTAGTGGCTAGCCCACATACGCAGTATTTT. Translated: CASSVVASPHTQYF.